The clone carrying this TCR beta chain was counted a few times. The authors extracted RNA and reverse transcribed it into cDNA as the sequencing template. Produced via immunoSEQ multiplex PCR; TCRdb's table is partial and in-frame only. Counted here are 75,000 to 100,000 clones, roughly two fifths occurring once; the ten biggest clones make up 0.75% to 0.8%. The entry originates in a study of CD8+ T cells in alopecia areata. About the study: Administration of oral tofacitinib to treated patients was at 5 to 10 mg twice daily.

The CDR3 contains 16 residues. Germline V CDR1 and CDR2: MDHEN, SYDVKM. Trimming removed 1 base from V and 1 base from J; junction bases left unmatched: 2. The receptor was derived from a human donor with alopecia areata. The V call is TRBV28, the J call TRBJ2-2; TRBD2 matches at 8 bases. The sample consisted of CD4+ T cells sorted from blood. CDR3 nucleotides: TGTGCCAGCAGTTTATTCGGGAGGGGGAACACCGGGGAGCTGTTTTTT. Protein product: CASSLFGRGNTGELFF.